A single sample is the source of the 13 T cell receptor beta chains below, sequenced in a study of blood T cell repertoires in COVID-19. Data came from immunoSEQ multiplex PCR; TCRdb stores just in-frame clones and leaves some out. Counted here are about 350,000 clones, about 87% occurring once; the ten biggest clones make up over 4%. The sequenced material came from PBMCs or T cells enriched from blood (not recorded which). Every receptor here comes from a woman under 40 who had recovered from COVID-19.

The chain employs TRBV19 and TRBJ1-5; D is possibly TRBD1 (6 bases). The CDR3 totals 14 residues. The germline V and J ends were trimmed by 8 bases and 0 bases, with 11 bases remaining between them. Germline loops: CDR1 LNHDA, CDR2 SQIVND (reference sequence). The CDR3 coding sequence is TGTGCCAGTCGGAGGGGGGGTAGCAATCAGCCCCAGCATTTT. It translates to CASRRGGSNQPQHF.

As to this clone: One end of the junction fails to match germline, which may point to a read error. The genes are TRBV6-2 or TRBV6-3 and TRBJ1-5, with 7 bases fitting TRBD1. The CDR3 totals 14 residues. Germline V gene data show CDR1 as MNHEY and CDR2 as SVGEGT. The CDR3 DNA sequence: TGTGCCAGCAGTGACTCAGGGGGAGGGCAGCCCCAGCATTTT. Its protein is CASSDSGGGQPQHF.

The chain carries TRBV4-3 and TRBJ1-1; D is perhaps TRBD1 (5 bases). Trimming removed 7 bases from V and 5 bases from J, with 17 bases in between. This CDR3 has 14 residues. Germline assignment: CDR1 LGHNA and CDR2 YSLEER. CDR3 loop: CASTETVGSTEAFF. The CDR3 region has the DNA TGCGCCAGCACCGAGACAGTGGGGTCAACTGAAGCTTTCTTT.

This rearrangement joins TRBV3-1 (or the pseudogene TRBV3-2) to TRBJ2-7; TRBD2 is a possible D gene (6 bases). CDR3 length equals 14 residues. The V and J ends lost 3 bases and 6 bases respectively, with 15 bases between them. Looked up from germline, CDR1 is LGHDT and CDR2 is YNNKEL (reference sequence). CDR3 amino acids: CASSQPGRMGEQYF. CDR3 in DNA: TGTGCCAGCAGCCAGCCAGGGAGGATGGGCGAGCAGTACTTC.

V is TRBV6-5 and J is TRBJ1-1, with D possibly TRBD1 on 5 matching bases. The germline V and J ends were trimmed by 0 bases and 2 bases, with 10 bases remaining between them. This CDR3 has 15 residues. Germline CDR1 reads MNHEY; CDR2 reads SVGAGI. CDR3 protein: CASSYSRGVNTEAFF. CDR3 nucleotide sequence: TGTGCCAGCAGTTACTCTCGGGGGGTAAACACTGAAGCTTTCTTT.

The J gene is TRBJ2-1, the V gene TRBV7-3; the D is unclear. Germline CDR1 reads SGHTA; CDR2 reads FQGTGA. With 2 bases removed from V and 0 bases from J, the gap between germline ends came to 8 bases. The CDR3 spans 15 residues. The CDR3 DNA reads as TGTGCCAGCAGCTTAGCCTTTAGCTCCTACAATGAGCAGTTCTTC. This gives the protein CASSLAFSSYNEQFF. The full variable domain, completed using reference TRBV7-3 and TRBJ2-1, is GAGVSQTPSNKVTEKGKYVELRCDPISGHTALYWYRQSLGQGPEFLIYFQGTGAADDSGLPNDRFFAVRPEGSVSTLKIQRTERGDSAVYLCASSLAFSSYNEQFFGPGTRLTVL.

The chain uses TRBV6-5 and TRBJ2-7; possible D gene TRBD2, 5 bases. Germline V gene data show CDR1 as MNHEY and CDR2 as SVGAGI. Trimming stripped 10 bases from V and 3 bases from J, with 22 bases between. The CDR3 length is 15 residues. CDR3 coding DNA: TGTGCCACAAGGGTCGGGGTCCCGGCGGGCTACGAGCAGTACTTC. Translating it yields CATRVGVPAGYEQYF.

This chain joins TRBV4-3 and TRBJ1-1; tentative D call: TRBD1 (5 bases). The CDR3 has 17 residues. CDR1 and CDR2 from the germline V gene are LGHNA and YSLEER. V shed 1 base and J shed 5 bases, with 20 bases lying between them. CDR3 coding DNA: TGCGCCAGCAGCCAAGCCTTCTCGGAAGGGGATGGGACTGAAGCTTTCTTT. As protein: CASSQAFSEGDGTEAFF.

The chain couples TRBV5-1 to TRBJ2-1; D is possibly TRBD1 (6 bases). From germline, CDR1 is SGHRS and CDR2 YFSETQ. V was shortened by 2 bases and J by 4 bases, with 16 bases between the two germline ends. The CDR3 runs to 16 residues. Here the CDR3 reads CASSFSGHYFYNEQFF. The CDR3 DNA follows: TGCGCCAGCAGCTTCTCGGGACACTACTTTTACAATGAGCAGTTCTTC.

V gene TRBV5-5 combines with J gene TRBJ2-1; D might be TRBD2 (6 bases). CDR1 and CDR2 from the germline V gene are SGHKS and YYEKEE (reference sequence). Trimming stripped 1 base from V and 7 bases from J, with 12 bases between. CDR3 length: 14 residues. Written as DNA, the CDR3 is TGTGCCAGCAGCTTGCCCCGCGGGGTGAATGAGCAGTTCTTC. Translation gives CASSLPRGVNEQFF.

The chain recombines TRBV28 with TRBJ2-5; TRBD2 matches 8 bases. V shed 6 bases, J shed 5 bases, and the junction held 14 bases outside the gene matches. Germline V CDR1 and CDR2: MDHEN, SYDVKM. CDR3 length: 16 residues. The chain's CDR3 is CASSLLLSGGVETQYF. In nucleotides, the CDR3 is TGTGCCAGCAGCCTCCTCCTTTCGGGGGGGGTGGAGACCCAGTACTTC. Together with reference TRBV28 and TRBJ2-5, the CDR3 gives the full variable domain: DVKVTQSSRYLVKRTGEKVFLECVQDMDHENMFWYRQDPGLGLRLIYFSYDVKMKEKGDIPEGYSVSREKKERFSLILESASTNQTSMYLCASSLLLSGGVETQYFGPGTRLLVL.

As regards this clone: The limits of the CDR3 on the DNA are not certain, so only TCRdb's listed CDR3 is given. The V and J genes are TRBV21-1 and TRBJ1-3. TRBV21-1 is recorded as a pseudogene. Including both end residues, the CDR3 is 17 amino acids long. The CDR3 region is CASSKKVGRGSGNTIYF.

The genes are TRBV9 and TRBJ2-1; D is perhaps TRBD2 (5 bases). The CDR3 runs 16 residues. The ends were cut back, 4 bases at V and 7 bases at J, with 21 bases in the middle. Germline CDR1 is SGDLS and CDR2 is YYNGEE. The CDR3 bases are TGTGCCAGCAGCACCCGGACTCCCTCAACCCCGAATGAGCAGTTCTTC. Translating gives CASSTRTPSTPNEQFF.